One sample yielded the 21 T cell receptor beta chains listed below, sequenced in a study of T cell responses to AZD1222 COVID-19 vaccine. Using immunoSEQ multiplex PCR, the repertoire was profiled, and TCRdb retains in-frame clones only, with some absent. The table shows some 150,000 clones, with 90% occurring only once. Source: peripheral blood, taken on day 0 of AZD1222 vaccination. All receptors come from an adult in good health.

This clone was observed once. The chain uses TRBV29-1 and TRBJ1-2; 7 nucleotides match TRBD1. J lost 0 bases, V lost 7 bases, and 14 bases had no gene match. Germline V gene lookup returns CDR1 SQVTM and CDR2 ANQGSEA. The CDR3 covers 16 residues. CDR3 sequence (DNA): TGCAGCGAGGTATCCCGGGACAGCCCAGCTAACTATGGCTACACCTTC. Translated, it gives CSEVSRDSPANYGYTF.

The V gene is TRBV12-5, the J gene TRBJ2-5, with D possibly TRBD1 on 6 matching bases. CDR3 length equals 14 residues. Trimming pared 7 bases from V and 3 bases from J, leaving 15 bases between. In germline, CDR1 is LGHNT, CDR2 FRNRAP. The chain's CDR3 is CASASPAGEETQYF. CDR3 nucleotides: TGTGCTAGTGCCTCACCCGCAGGGGAAGAGACCCAGTACTTC.

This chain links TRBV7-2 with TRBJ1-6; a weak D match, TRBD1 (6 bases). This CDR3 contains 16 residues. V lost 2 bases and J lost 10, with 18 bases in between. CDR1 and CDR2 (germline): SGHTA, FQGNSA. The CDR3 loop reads CASSLRLGTSGSPLHF. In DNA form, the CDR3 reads TGTGCCAGCAGCTTAAGATTAGGGACAAGTGGGTCACCCCTCCACTTT.

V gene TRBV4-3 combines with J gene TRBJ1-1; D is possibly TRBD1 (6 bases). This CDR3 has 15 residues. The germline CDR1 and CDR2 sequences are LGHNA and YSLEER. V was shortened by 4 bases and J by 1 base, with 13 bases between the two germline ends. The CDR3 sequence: CASSRGTTGNTEAFF. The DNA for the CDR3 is TGCGCCAGCAGCCGGGGAACGACAGGGAACACTGAAGCTTTCTTT.

CDR3 nucleotides: TGTGCCAGCAGCTTACCAGGGGCTCGGCCTGAAGCTTTCTTT. Amino acid sequence: CASSLPGARPEAFF. J is TRBJ1-1 and V is TRBV7-6, with a tentative D call TRBD1 (6 bases). Germline V gene sequence: CDR1 SGHVS, CDR2 FNYEAQ. The CDR3 has 14 amino acids. The germline V and J ends were trimmed by 2 bases and 6 bases, with 13 bases remaining between them.

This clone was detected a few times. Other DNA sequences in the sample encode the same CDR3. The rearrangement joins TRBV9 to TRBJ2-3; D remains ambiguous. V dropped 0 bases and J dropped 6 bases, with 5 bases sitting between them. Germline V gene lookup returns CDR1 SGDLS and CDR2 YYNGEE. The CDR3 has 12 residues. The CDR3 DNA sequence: TGTGCCAGCAGCGTAGGTGGGGATACGCAGTATTTT. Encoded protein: CASSVGGDTQYF.

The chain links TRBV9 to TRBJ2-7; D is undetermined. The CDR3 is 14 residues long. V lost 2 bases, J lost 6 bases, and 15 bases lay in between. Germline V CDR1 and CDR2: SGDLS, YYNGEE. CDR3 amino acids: CASSVNLNTGEQYF. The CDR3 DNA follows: TGTGCCAGCAGCGTCAACCTAAATACGGGCGAGCAGTACTTC. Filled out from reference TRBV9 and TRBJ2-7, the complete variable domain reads DSGVTQTPKHLITATGQRVTLRCSPRSGDLSVYWYQQSLDQGLQFLIQYYNGEERAKGNILERFSAQQFPDLHSELNLSSLELGDSALYFCASSVNLNTGEQYFGPGTRLTVT.

Here the CDR3 DNA reads TGCGCCAGCAGAGATACAAGGGGGGTTCTAGATATTTCACCCCTCCACTTT. Translated: CASRDTRGVLDISPLHF. The rearrangement links TRBV4-1 to TRBJ1-6; D is possibly TRBD1 (6 bases). V lost 6 bases and J 9 bases, leaving 24 bases between the germline ends. From germline, CDR1 is MGHRA and CDR2 YSYEKL. CDR3 size: 17 residues.

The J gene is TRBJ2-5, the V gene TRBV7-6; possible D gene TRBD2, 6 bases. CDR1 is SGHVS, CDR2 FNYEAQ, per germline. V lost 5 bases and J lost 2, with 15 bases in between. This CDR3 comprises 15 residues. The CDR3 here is CASSQGLGRQETQYF. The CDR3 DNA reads TGTGCCAGCAGCCAGGGACTCGGGCGGCAAGAGACCCAGTACTTC. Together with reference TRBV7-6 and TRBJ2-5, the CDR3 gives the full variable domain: GAGVSQSPRYKVTKRGQDVALRCDPISGHVSLYWYRQALGQGPEFLTYFNYEAQQDKSGLPNDRFSAERPEGSISTLTIQRTEQRDSAMYRCASSQGLGRQETQYFGPGTRLLVL.

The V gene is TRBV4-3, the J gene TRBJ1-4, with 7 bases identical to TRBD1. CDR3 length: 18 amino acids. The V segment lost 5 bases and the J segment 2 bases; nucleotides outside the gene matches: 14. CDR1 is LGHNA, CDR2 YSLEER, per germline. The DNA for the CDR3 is TGCGCCAGCAGCACGAGGGGGCGCGGGGCCGGCACTAATGAAAAACTGTTTTTT. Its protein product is CASSTRGRGAGTNEKLFF.

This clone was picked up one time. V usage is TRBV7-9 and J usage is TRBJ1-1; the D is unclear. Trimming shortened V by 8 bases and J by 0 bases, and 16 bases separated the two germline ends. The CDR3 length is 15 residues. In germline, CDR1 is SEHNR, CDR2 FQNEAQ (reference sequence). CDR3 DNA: TGTGCCAGCCGAAGGGCGGAGGGTTTGAACACTGAAGCTTTCTTT. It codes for CASRRAEGLNTEAFF.

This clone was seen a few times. The CDR3 bases are TGCAGCGTTGTCTGGTACGAGCAGTACTTC. It codes for CSVVWYEQYF. The chain is built from TRBV29-1 and TRBJ2-7; D remains unclear. V shed 4 bases and J shed 4 bases, with 5 bases lying between them. CDR1 and CDR2 (germline): SQVTM, ANQGSEA. CDR3 length: 10 amino acids.

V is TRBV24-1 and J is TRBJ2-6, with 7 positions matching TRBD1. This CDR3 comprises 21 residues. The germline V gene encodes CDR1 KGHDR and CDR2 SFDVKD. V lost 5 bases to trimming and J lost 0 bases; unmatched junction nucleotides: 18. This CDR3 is CATSAVYGDREARSGANVLTF. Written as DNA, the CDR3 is TGTGCCACCAGTGCCGTATATGGGGACAGAGAGGCCCGCTCTGGGGCCAACGTCCTGACTTTC.

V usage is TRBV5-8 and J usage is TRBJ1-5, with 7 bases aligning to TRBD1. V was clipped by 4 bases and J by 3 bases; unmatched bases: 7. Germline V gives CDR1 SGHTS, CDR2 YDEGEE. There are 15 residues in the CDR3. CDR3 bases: TGTGCCAGCAGCCCCGAGGGGGCCAACAATCAGCCCCAGCATTTT. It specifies CASSPEGANNQPQHF.

This CDR3 reads CASSSTDSEDTQYF. CDR3 in DNA: TGTGCCAGCAGCTCCACCGACAGCGAAGATACGCAGTATTTT. V gene TRBV7-8 combines with J gene TRBJ2-3; the D gene is possibly TRBD1 (5 bases). This CDR3 is built from 14 residues. CDR1 and CDR2 (germline): SGHVS, FQNEAQ. V was clipped by 4 bases and J by 5 bases, with 13 bases between them.

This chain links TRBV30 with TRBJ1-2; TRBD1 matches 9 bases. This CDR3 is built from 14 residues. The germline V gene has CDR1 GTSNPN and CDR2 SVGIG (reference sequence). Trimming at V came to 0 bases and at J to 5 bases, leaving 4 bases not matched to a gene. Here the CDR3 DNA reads TGTGCCTGGAGTGTAGCGACAGGGGGTTATGGCTACACCTTC. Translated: CAWSVATGGYGYTF.

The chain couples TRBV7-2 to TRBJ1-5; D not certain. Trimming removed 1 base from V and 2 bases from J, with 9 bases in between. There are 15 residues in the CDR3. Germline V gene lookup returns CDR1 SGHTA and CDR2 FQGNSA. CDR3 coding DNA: TGTGCCAGCAGCTTAGGACTCCGGGGCAATCAGCCCCAGCATTTT. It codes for CASSLGLRGNQPQHF. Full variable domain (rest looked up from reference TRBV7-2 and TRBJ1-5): GAGVSQSPSNKVTEKGKDVELRCDPISGHTALYWYRQSLGQGLEFLIYFQGNSAPDKSGLPSDRFSAERTGGSVSTLTIQRTQQEDSAVYLCASSLGLRGNQPQHFGDGTRLSIL.

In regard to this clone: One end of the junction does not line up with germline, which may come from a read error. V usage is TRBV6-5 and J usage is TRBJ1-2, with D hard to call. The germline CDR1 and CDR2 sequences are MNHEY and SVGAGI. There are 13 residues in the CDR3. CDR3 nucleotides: TGTGCCAGCAGTTATGACGCCAACTATGGTTACACCTTC. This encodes CASSYDANYGYTF.

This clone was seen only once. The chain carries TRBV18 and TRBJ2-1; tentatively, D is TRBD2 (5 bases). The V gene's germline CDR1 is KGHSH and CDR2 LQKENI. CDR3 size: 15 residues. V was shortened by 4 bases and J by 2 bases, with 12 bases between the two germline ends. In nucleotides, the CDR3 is TGTGCCAGCTCACAACAATCGGGAACCTACAATGAGCAGTTCTTC. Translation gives CASSQQSGTYNEQFF.

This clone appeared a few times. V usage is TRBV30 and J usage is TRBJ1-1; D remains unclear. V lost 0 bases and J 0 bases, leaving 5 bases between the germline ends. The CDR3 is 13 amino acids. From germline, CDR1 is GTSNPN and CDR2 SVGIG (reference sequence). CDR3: CAWSVQVNTEAFF. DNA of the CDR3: TGTGCCTGGAGTGTTCAGGTGAACACTGAAGCTTTCTTT.

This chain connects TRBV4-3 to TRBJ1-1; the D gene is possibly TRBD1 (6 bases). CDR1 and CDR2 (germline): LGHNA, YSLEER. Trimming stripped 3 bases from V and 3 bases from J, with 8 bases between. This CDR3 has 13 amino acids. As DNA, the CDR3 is TGCGCCAGCAGCCACGACAGGCACACTGAAGCTTTCTTT. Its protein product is CASSHDRHTEAFF.